What follows are 26 T cell receptor beta chains derived from one specimen sequenced in a study of CD8 T cells in ankylosing spondylitis (dated by TCRdb to between 2016 and 2019). Library preparation used 5' RACE. This sample was sequenced with an Illumina HiSeq 2500. TCRdb reworked the public reads: Q25 trimming with fastp, MiXCR clone assembly, productive beta chains retained. Every entry covers one CDR3 protein and lists the most common genes and DNA from its rows. The sample records about 150,000 distinct CDR3 sequences, 5.5% to 7.5% of which are singletons. In total, the top ten clones hold over 10% of the sample. Specimen: blood, either unsorted or a sorted T cell fraction (not recorded which). These receptors came from a female donor with ankylosing spondylitis or in good health (not recorded which).

This clonotype was found many times. This chain connects TRBV12-3 or TRBV12-4 to TRBJ2-3; D might be TRBD2 (6 bases). The CDR3 has 13 amino acids. Trimming took 5 bases from V and 0 from J, leaving 6 bases between them. The CDR3 is CASSGTSTDTQYF. Here the CDR3 DNA reads TGTGCCAGCAGTGGGACTAGCACAGATACGCAGTATTTT.

This clonotype was counted at least ten times. This chain joins TRBV6-5 and TRBJ2-1; 7 bases fit TRBD1. The germline gives CDR1 MNHEY, CDR2 SVGAGI. Germline trimming cut 2 bases from V and 6 bases from J; bases unmatched to any gene: 7. CDR3 length: 15 amino acids. The CDR3 DNA follows: TGTGCCAGCAGTTACCCGACAGGGTTAGGCAATGAGCAGTTCTTC. This encodes CASSYPTGLGNEQFF.

There are many counts of this clonotype. The J gene is TRBJ2-6, the V gene TRBV30; D gene ambiguous. The CDR3 is made up of 13 amino acids. V lost 5 bases and J lost 4, with 9 bases in between. Germline V lookup: CDR1 GTSNPN, CDR2 SVGIG (reference sequence). The CDR3 region has the DNA TGTGCCTGGGAGGTGAAAGGGGCCAACGTCCTGACTTTC. Residues: CAWEVKGANVLTF. Drawing the rest from reference TRBV30 and TRBJ2-6, the complete variable domain is SQTIHQWPATLVQPVGSPLSLECTVEGTSNPNLYWYRQAAGRGLQLLFYSVGIGQISSEVPQNLSASRPQDRQFILSSKKLLLSDSGFYLCAWEVKGANVLTFGAGSRLTVL.

This clonotype was recorded many times. The gene calls are TRBV29-1 and TRBJ2-1, with 9 bases that match TRBD2. The CDR3 is 15 residues long. Germline V gives CDR1 SQVTM, CDR2 ANQGSEA. The V segment lost 3 bases and the J segment 6 bases; nucleotides outside the gene matches: 9. The CDR3 spells CSVEVEAGGPNEQFF. The CDR3 DNA is TGCAGCGTTGAGGTGGAAGCGGGGGGCCCCAATGAGCAGTTCTTC.

This clonotype was seen only a few times. The CDR3 region has the DNA TGTGCCAGCAGCCCCGACAGGGGAGGGGAGCTGTTTTTT. It is translated as CASSPDRGGELFF. V is TRBV6-1 and J is TRBJ2-2, with 8 bases aligning to TRBD1. The CDR3 length is 13 residues. J was trimmed by 8 bases and V by 6 bases; bases with no gene match: 5. Germline loops: CDR1 MNHNS, CDR2 SASEGT.

This clonotype came up many times. The chain is built from TRBV9 and TRBJ1-2, with D tentatively TRBD1 (5 bases). V gave up 2 bases and J gave up 6 bases, with 17 bases separating them. Germline lookup yields CDR1 SGDLS and CDR2 YYNGEE. The CDR3 covers 15 residues. The DNA for the CDR3 is TGTGCCAGCAGCGTGGATGGTCCAGGGAGGGATGGCTACACCTTC. Translated, it gives CASSVDGPGRDGYTF.

CDR3 residues: CSAETDYNSPLHF. CDR3 bases: TGCAGTGCTGAGACAGACTATAATTCACCCCTCCACTTT. The chain couples TRBV20-1 to TRBJ1-6; tentative D call: TRBD1 (5 bases). The ends were cut back, 5 bases at V and 3 bases at J, with 8 bases in the middle. The CDR3 length is 13 residues. Germline assignment: CDR1 DFQATT and CDR2 SNEGSKA (reference sequence).

The sample holds many counts of this clonotype. The genes are TRBV3-1 and TRBJ2-5; 11 bases agree with TRBD2. V gave up 1 base and J gave up 6 bases; unmatched junction bases: 10. Germline V gene sequence: CDR1 LGHDT, CDR2 YNNKEL (reference sequence). This CDR3 spans 17 amino acids. CDR3 DNA: TGTGCCAGCAGCCAAGGACTAGCGGGGCCTCTGAGGCAGACCCAGTACTTC. Encoded protein: CASSQGLAGPLRQTQYF.

There are many counts of this clonotype. This chain links TRBV19 with TRBJ1-2; D is unresolved. This CDR3 is 13 amino acids long. Germline V CDR1 and CDR2: LNHDA, SQIVND (reference sequence). V dropped 5 bases and J dropped 4 bases, with 11 bases sitting between them. The CDR3 bases are TGTGCCAGTAGTCCTCCTTCGATCTATGGCTACACCTTC. This sequence encodes CASSPPSIYGYTF.

This clonotype was counted at least ten times. The V call is TRBV19, the J call TRBJ1-1; weak D call: TRBD1 (5 bases). The CDR3 totals 15 residues. The ends were cut back, 1 base at V and 8 bases at J, with 17 bases in the middle. Germline V gene data show CDR1 as LNHDA and CDR2 as SQIVND (reference sequence). CDR3 protein: CASSIGSPWGVEAFF. The CDR3 coding sequence is TGTGCCAGTAGTATAGGGTCCCCCTGGGGGGTCGAAGCTTTCTTT.

Ten or more counts support this clonotype. The chain carries TRBV5-1 and TRBJ2-5, with D perhaps matching TRBD2 (6 bases). The germline V gene encodes CDR1 SGHRS and CDR2 YFSETQ. V was trimmed by 4 bases and J by 0 bases, leaving 13 bases between them. This CDR3 has 15 residues. The CDR3 region is CASSAAGTHQETQYF. The CDR3 nucleotides read TGCGCCAGCAGCGCGGCCGGGACTCACCAAGAGACCCAGTACTTC.

V is TRBV7-6 and J is TRBJ2-1, with D tentatively TRBD1 (5 bases). The CDR3 extends over 15 amino acids. Looked up from germline, CDR1 is SGHVS and CDR2 is FNYEAQ. The V end lost 8 bases, the J end lost 3 bases, and 17 bases lay between the germline ends. In nucleotides, the CDR3 is TGTGCCAGCGGACAACCCACCCGCTTCTACAATGAGCAGTTCTTC. It translates to CASGQPTRFYNEQFF.

The chain combines TRBV11-1 with TRBJ2-1, with D perhaps TRBD1 (6 bases). Trimming removed 4 bases at V and 10 bases at J, with 14 bases between. CDR3 length: 13 residues. The germline CDR1 and CDR2 sequences are SGHAT and FQDESV (reference sequence). For the CDR3, the DNA is TGTGCCAGCAGCTCCCCCCGGGACACCGAGCAGTTCTTC. It translates to CASSSPRDTEQFF.

This clonotype was seen many times. The chain combines TRBV24-1 with TRBJ2-1; TRBD2 aligns across 13 bases. Losses at the gene ends were 4 bases for V and 5 bases for J; bases not matched to a gene: 4. The CDR3 runs 16 residues. The germline gives CDR1 KGHDR, CDR2 SFDVKD. The CDR3 coding sequence is TGTGCCACCAGTGACCCGGGACTAGCGGGGAACAATGAGCAGTTCTTC. Amino acids: CATSDPGLAGNNEQFF.

The chain carries TRBV9 and TRBJ2-3, with D possibly being TRBD2 (5 bases). V was cut by 4 bases and J by 3 bases, with 21 bases left in between. Germline V gives CDR1 SGDLS, CDR2 YYNGEE. The CDR3 is 17 residues long. The CDR3 region is CASSPPDGESFTDTQYF. The CDR3 coding sequence is TGTGCCAGCAGCCCTCCGGACGGGGAATCATTTACAGATACGCAGTATTTT. The full variable domain, completed using reference TRBV9 and TRBJ2-3, is DSGVTQTPKHLITATGQRVTLRCSPRSGDLSVYWYQQSLDQGLQFLIQYYNGEERAKGNILERFSAQQFPDLHSELNLSSLELGDSALYFCASSPPDGESFTDTQYFGPGTRLTVL.

This clonotype was counted ten times or more. The chain carries TRBV5-1 and TRBJ1-5, with TRBD1 matching 7 bases. The CDR3 is 13 residues long. Looked up from germline, CDR1 is SGHRS and CDR2 is YFSETQ. V was pared by 3 bases and J by 6 bases, with 3 bases of the junction left unmatched. CDR3 nucleotide sequence: TGCGCCAGCAGCTCGACAGGGACTCAGCCCCAGCATTTT. It encodes CASSSTGTQPQHF.

This clonotype came up many times. The chain links TRBV13 to TRBJ2-2; possible D gene TRBD1, 5 bases. Germline CDR1 PRHDT, CDR2 FYEKMQ (reference sequence). The length of the CDR3 is 17 residues. Trimming cost V 3 bases and J 3 bases, with 17 bases left between them. Here the CDR3 reads CASSFLGNLGDTGELFF. The DNA of the CDR3 is TGTGCCAGCAGCTTCTTAGGCAATCTAGGGGACACCGGGGAGCTGTTTTTT.

This chain links TRBV20-1 with TRBJ1-2; D perhaps matches TRBD1 (6 bases). CDR1 and CDR2 from the germline V gene are DFQATT and SNEGSKA (reference sequence). The CDR3 totals 11 residues. CDR3 in amino acids: CCGGGGPGYTF. Here the CDR3 DNA reads TGCTGCGGGGGCGGGGGGCCGGGCTACACCTTC.

The chain recombines TRBV5-4 with TRBJ2-1, with TRBD1 matching over 8 bases. CDR1 and CDR2 (germline): SGHNT, YYREEE (reference sequence). The CDR3 runs 14 residues. V trimming: 4 bases; J trimming: 8 bases; junction bases outside the gene matches: 8. In DNA, the CDR3 is TGTGCCAGCAGCGGGAGGACAGGGTGGGATGAGCAGTTCTTC. Translation gives CASSGRTGWDEQFF.

This clonotype was seen ten or more times. The chain carries TRBV12-3 or TRBV12-4 and TRBJ1-1, with TRBD1 as a possible D gene (6 bases). This CDR3 is 15 amino acids long. Trimming removed 5 bases from V and 3 bases from J, with 16 bases in between. Written as DNA, the CDR3 is TGTGCCAGCAGTCCTTTGGGGGGGCGGGACACTGAAGCTTTCTTT. Translation gives CASSPLGGRDTEAFF.

J is TRBJ1-5 and V is TRBV6-5, with D uncertain. Germline V gives CDR1 MNHEY, CDR2 SVGAGI. The CDR3 has 16 residues. V was cut by 6 bases and J by 4 bases, with 19 bases left in between. This CDR3 is CASSQAGPGDNQPQHF. CDR3 in DNA: TGTGCCAGCAGCCAGGCGGGCCCAGGCGATAATCAGCCCCAGCATTTT.

This clonotype was counted at least ten times. As DNA, the CDR3 is TGTGCCATCAGTGCCTCGACAGGAAAGGGCTACACCTTC. It is translated as CAISASTGKGYTF. This sequence joins TRBV10-3 and TRBJ1-2; D might be TRBD1 (6 bases). The V end was cut by 4 bases, the J end by 8 bases, with 14 bases between. The CDR3 sequence is 13 residues long. CDR1 is ENHRY and CDR2 is SYGVKD in the germline V gene.

This clonotype was observed many times. The V call is TRBV20-1, the J call TRBJ2-7; 8 bases align to TRBD1. This CDR3 is built from 14 residues. V lost 3 bases to trimming and J lost 0 bases; unmatched junction nucleotides: 4. Germline V gives CDR1 DFQATT, CDR2 SNEGSKA (reference sequence). The CDR3 spells CSASRTGTSYEQYF. CDR3 bases: TGCAGTGCTAGCCGGACAGGGACCTCCTACGAGCAGTACTTC.

At least ten counts were recorded for this clonotype. The chain has TRBV11-2 and TRBJ1-2; D remains unclear. CDR1 is SGHAT and CDR2 is FQNNGV in the germline V gene. V was shortened by 5 bases and J by 0 bases, with 16 bases between the two germline ends. This CDR3 has 16 residues. The CDR3 region has the DNA TGTGCCAGCAGCCGAAATGCGGGGAGGACTAACTATGGCTACACCTTC. It translates to CASSRNAGRTNYGYTF. Full variable domain (outside the CDR3, taken from reference TRBV11-2 and TRBJ1-2): EAGVAQSPRYKIIEKRQSVAFWCNPISGHATLYWYQQILGQGPKLLIQFQNNGVVDDSQLPKDRFSAERLKGVDSTLKIQPAKLEDSAVYLCASSRNAGRTNYGYTFGSGTRLTVV.

This clonotype was recorded at least ten times. The chain couples TRBV6-5 to TRBJ2-5; D may be TRBD1 (6 bases). V was clipped by 3 bases and J by 1 base, with 9 bases between them. The CDR3 has 14 amino acids. Germline V gives CDR1 MNHEY, CDR2 SVGAGI. CDR3 loop: CASSYGQIQETQYF. The CDR3 DNA reads as TGTGCCAGCAGTTATGGACAGATCCAAGAGACCCAGTACTTC.

This clonotype was seen at least ten times. J is TRBJ2-7 and V is TRBV27, with D possibly TRBD1 on 6 matching bases. Trimming cost V 6 bases and J 4 bases, with 16 bases left between them. CDR1 is MNHEY, CDR2 SMNVEV, per germline (reference sequence). The length of the CDR3 is 14 residues. CDR3: CASSSLYRVYEQYF. In DNA, the CDR3 is TGTGCCAGCAGCTCCCTATACAGGGTGTACGAGCAGTACTTC.